This T cell receptor (beta chain) was captured by sequencing in a study of patients and donors after allogeneic stem cell transplantation. V was clipped by 5 bases and J by 5 bases; unmatched bases: 10. This CDR3 contains 15 residues. MiXCR was run by TCRdb on the RT-PCR reads, yielding one entry per CDR3 protein. Among over 30,000 distinct CDR3 sequences, 37% were seen once, and the ten largest hold more than 65%. The chain employs TRBV12-3 or TRBV12-4 and TRBJ1-2, with 8 bases fitting TRBD1. The sequenced sample consisted of blood, either unsorted or a sorted T cell fraction (not recorded which). This clonotype was sampled from a human donor who was either an allogeneic HSCT recipient or a stem cell or donor lymphocyte infusion donor (not recorded which). It is not recorded whose cells these are; they may come from a transplant donor. CDR3 in DNA: TGTGCCAGCAGTCCAGGCCAGGGGGCTGGATATGGCTACACCTTC. Translating gives CASSPGQGAGYGYTF.